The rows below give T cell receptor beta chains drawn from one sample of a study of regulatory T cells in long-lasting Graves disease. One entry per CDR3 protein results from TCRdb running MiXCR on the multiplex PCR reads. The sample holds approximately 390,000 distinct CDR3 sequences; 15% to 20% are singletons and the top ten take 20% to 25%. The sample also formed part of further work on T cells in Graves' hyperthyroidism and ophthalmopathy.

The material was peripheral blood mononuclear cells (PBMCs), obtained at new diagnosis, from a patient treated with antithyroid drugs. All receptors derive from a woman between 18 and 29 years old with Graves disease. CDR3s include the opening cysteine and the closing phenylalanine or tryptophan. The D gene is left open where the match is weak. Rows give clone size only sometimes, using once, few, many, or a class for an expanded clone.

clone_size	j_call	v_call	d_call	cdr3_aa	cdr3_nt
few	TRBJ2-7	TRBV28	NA	CASSSPWVEQYF	TGTGCCAGCAGTTCCCCTTGGGTCGAGCAGTACTTC
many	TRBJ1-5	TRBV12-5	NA	CASGNDNQPQHF	TGTGCTAGTGGTAACGATAATCAGCCCCAGCATTTT
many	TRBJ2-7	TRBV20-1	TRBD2	CSARGLAGGDSYEQYF	TGCAGTGCTAGAGGACTAGCGGGAGGGGACTCCTACGAGCAGTACTTC
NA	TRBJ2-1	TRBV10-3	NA	CAISDFSSYNEQFF	TGTGCCATCAGTGACTTTAGCTCCTACAATGAGCAGTTCTTC
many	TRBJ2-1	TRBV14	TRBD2	CASSQALAGGNEQFF	TGTGCCAGCAGCCAAGCTTTAGCGGGTGGTAATGAGCAGTTCTTC
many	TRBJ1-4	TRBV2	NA	CASREDGGGKLFF	TGTGCCAGCAGAGAAGACGGGGGGGGAAAACTGTTTTTT
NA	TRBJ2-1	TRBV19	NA	CASENRASHNEQFF	TGTGCCAGTGAGAACAGGGCATCCCACAATGAGCAGTTCTTC
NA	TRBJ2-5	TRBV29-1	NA	CSVGQALGETQYF	TGCAGCGTGGGGCAGGCCCTCGGGGAGACCCAGTACTTC
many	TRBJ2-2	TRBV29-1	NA	CSGLRGPGELFF	TGCAGCGGCTTGAGGGGTCCCGGGGAGCTGTTTTTT
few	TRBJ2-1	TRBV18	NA	CASSREGPEQFF	TGTGCCAGCTCACGAGAAGGGCCTGAGCAGTTCTTC
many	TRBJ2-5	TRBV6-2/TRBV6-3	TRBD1	CASSSDTGGYETQYF	TGTGCCAGCAGCTCCGACACAGGGGGCTATGAGACCCAGTACTTC
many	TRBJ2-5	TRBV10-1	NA	CASSRTPVRETQYF	TGCGCCAGCTCCCGGACCCCGGTCAGGGAGACCCAGTACTTC
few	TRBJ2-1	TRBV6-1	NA	CASSAGEGNEQFF	TGTGCCAGCAGTGCAGGTGAGGGGAATGAGCAGTTCTTC
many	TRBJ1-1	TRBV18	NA	CASSPPQTATEAFF	TGTGCCAGCTCACCACCGCAGACAGCCACTGAAGCTTTCTTT
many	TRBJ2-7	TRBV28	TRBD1	CASSATGAISYEQYF	TGTGCCAGCAGTGCAACAGGGGCCATTTCCTACGAGCAGTACTTC
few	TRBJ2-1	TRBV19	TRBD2	CASSIRAGGLYNEQFF	TGTGCCAGTAGTATCCGAGCGGGGGGATTATACAATGAGCAGTTCTTC
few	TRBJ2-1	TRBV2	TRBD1	CASSEPRDRWNEQFF	TGTGCCAGCAGTGAACCCCGGGACAGGTGGAATGAGCAGTTCTTC
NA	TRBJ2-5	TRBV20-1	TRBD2	CSARVGGGGETQYF	TGCAGTGCTAGAGTTGGCGGGGGAGGAGAGACCCAGTACTTC
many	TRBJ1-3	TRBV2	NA	CASRGTREGNTIYF	TGTGCCAGCAGGGGGACGCGGGAGGGAAACACCATATATTTT
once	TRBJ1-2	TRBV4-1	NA	CASSQGEGLNYGYTF	TGCGCCAGCAGCCAAGGGGAGGGTTTGAACTATGGCTACACCTTC
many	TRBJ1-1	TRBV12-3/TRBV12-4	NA	CASSNRVNTEAFF	TGTGCCAGCAGTAACAGGGTGAACACTGAAGCTTTCTTT
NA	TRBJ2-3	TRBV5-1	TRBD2	CATTSGTSTDTQYF	TGCGCCACAACTAGCGGGACTAGCACAGATACGCAGTATTTT
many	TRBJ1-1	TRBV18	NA	CASSTDGAANTEAFF	TGTGCCAGCTCAACGGATGGGGCGGCAAACACTGAAGCTTTCTTT
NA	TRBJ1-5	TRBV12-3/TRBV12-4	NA	CASSSQGGAIGSNQPQHF	TGTGCCAGCAGTTCCCAAGGCGGGGCGATAGGGAGCAATCAGCCCCAGCATTTT
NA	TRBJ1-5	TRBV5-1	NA	CASSLEVGNQPQHF	TGCGCCAGCAGCTTGGAAGTTGGCAATCAGCCCCAGCATTTT
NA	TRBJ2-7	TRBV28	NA	CASSPLVEQYF	TGTGCCAGCAGCCCCCTAGTCGAGCAGTACTTC
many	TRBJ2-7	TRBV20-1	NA	CSARDRDEAPGSYEQYF	TGCAGTGCTAGAGATAGGGACGAGGCCCCAGGCTCCTACGAGCAGTACTTC
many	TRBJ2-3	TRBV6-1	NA	CASRQGPDTQYF	TGTGCCAGCAGGCAGGGTCCAGATACGCAGTATTTT
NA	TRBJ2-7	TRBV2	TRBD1	CASSDGGILPGGYEQYF	TGTGCCAGCAGTGATGGGGGAATACTACCAGGGGGCTACGAGCAGTACTTC
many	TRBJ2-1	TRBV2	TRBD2	CASRGGGINEQFF	TGTGCCAGCAGAGGCGGGGGTATCAATGAGCAGTTCTTC
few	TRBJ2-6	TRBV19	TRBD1	CASSRDSSGANVLTF	TGTGCCAGTAGCAGGGACAGCTCTGGGGCCAACGTCCTGACTTTC
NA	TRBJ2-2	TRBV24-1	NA	CATSDRVANTGELFF	TGTGCCACCAGTGACCGGGTAGCGAACACCGGGGAGCTGTTTTTT
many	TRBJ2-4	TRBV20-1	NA	CSARVDAAKNIQYF	TGCAGTGCTAGAGTGGATGCAGCCAAAAACATTCAGTACTTC
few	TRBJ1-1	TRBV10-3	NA	CAISEYPNTEAFF	TGTGCCATCAGTGAGTACCCGAACACTGAAGCTTTCTTT
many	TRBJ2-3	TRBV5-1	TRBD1	CASRGGFLERPSTDTQYF	TGCGCCAGCAGAGGGGGCTTTTTGGAGCGACCTAGCACAGATACGCAGTATTTT
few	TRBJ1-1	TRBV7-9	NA	CASSLVRQNTEAFF	TGTGCCAGCAGCTTAGTCCGACAGAACACTGAAGCTTTCTTT
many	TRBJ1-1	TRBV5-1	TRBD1	CASRQGADTEAFF	TGCGCCAGCCGACAGGGGGCTGACACTGAAGCTTTCTTT
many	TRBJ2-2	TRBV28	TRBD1	CASSNRDRYTGELFF	TGTGCCAGCAGCAACCGGGACAGATACACCGGGGAGCTGTTTTTT
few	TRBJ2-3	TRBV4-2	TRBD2	CASSQGGGGGVERTDTQYF	TGTGCCAGCAGCCAAGGAGGAGGCGGGGGGGTCGAACGCACAGATACGCAGTATTTT
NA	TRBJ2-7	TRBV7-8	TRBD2	CASSLPGTSGSPGAEQYF	TGTGCCAGCAGCCTCCCCGGGACTAGCGGGAGTCCTGGCGCCGAGCAGTACTTC
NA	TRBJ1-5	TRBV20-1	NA	CSASLSGQPQHF	TGCAGTGCTAGCTTATCGGGCCAGCCCCAGCATTTT
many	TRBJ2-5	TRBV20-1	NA	CSAIREVGETQYF	TGCAGTGCTATCCGAGAGGTGGGGGAGACCCAGTACTTC
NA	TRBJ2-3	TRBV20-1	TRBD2	CSASLTSGGPALDTQYF	TGCAGTGCTAGTTTGACTAGCGGGGGGCCAGCGTTGGATACGCAGTATTTT
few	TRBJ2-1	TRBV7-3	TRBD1	CASSLSGGGGDSLYNEQFF	TGTGCCAGCAGCTTAAGCGGTGGCGGTGGGGACAGCCTCTACAATGAGCAGTTCTTC
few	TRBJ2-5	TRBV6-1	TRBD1	CASSEDGTGPQETQYF	TGTGCCAGCAGTGAAGACGGGACAGGTCCCCAAGAGACCCAGTACTTC
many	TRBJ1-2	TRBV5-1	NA	CASSLGAAANYGYTF	TGCGCCAGCAGCTTGGGGGCAGCAGCTAACTATGGCTACACCTTC
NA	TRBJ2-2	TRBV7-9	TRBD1	CASSPRGQGFTGELFF	TGTGCCAGCAGCCCAAGGGGACAGGGTTTCACCGGGGAGCTGTTTTTT
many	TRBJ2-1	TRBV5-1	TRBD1	CASSPGQGSFLGEQFF	TGCGCCAGCAGCCCTGGACAGGGCTCGTTCCTAGGGGAGCAGTTCTTC
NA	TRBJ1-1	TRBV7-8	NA	CASALGGGTEAFF	TGTGCCAGCGCCCTAGGGGGGGGTACTGAAGCTTTCTTT
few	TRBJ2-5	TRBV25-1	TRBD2	CASSEGAGEVWETQYF	TGTGCCAGCAGTGAAGGAGCGGGAGAGGTGTGGGAGACCCAGTACTTC
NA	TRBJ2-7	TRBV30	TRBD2	CAWSVGLAGEQYF	TGTGCCTGGAGCGTGGGACTAGCGGGTGAGCAGTACTTC
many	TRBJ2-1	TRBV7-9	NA	CASSPGTEWTSEQFF	TGTGCCAGCAGCCCGGGGACGGAGTGGACCAGTGAGCAGTTCTTC
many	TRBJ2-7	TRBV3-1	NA	CASSHLNGKQYF	TGTGCCAGCAGCCATCTCAACGGGAAGCAGTACTTC
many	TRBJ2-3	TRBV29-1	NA	CSARRGYTDTQYF	TGCAGCGCCCGACGTGGGTACACAGATACGCAGTATTTT
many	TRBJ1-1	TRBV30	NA	CAWGRNTEAFF	TGTGCCTGGGGACGGAACACTGAAGCTTTCTTT
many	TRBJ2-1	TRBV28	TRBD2	CASKNSGSYEQFF	TGTGCCAGCAAAAACAGCGGGAGCTATGAGCAGTTCTTC
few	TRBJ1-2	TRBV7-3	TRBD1	CASSLSAPGQGGGYTF	TGTGCCAGCAGCTTATCGGCCCCCGGACAGGGTGGTGGCTACACCTTC